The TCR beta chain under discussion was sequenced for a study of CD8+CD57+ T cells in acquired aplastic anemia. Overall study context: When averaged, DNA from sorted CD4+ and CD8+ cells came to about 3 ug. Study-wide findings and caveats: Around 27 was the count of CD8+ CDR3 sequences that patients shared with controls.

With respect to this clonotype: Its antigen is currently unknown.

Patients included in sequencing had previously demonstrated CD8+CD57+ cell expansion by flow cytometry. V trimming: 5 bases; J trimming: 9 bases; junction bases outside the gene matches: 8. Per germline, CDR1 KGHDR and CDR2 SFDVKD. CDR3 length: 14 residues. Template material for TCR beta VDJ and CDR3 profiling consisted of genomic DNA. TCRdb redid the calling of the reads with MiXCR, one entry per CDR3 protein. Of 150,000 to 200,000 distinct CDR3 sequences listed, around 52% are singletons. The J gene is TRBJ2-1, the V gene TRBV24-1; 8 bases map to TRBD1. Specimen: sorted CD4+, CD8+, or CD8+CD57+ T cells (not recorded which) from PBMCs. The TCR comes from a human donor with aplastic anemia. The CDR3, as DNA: TGTGCCACCAGTGCCACAGGGGGGACGGCTGAGCAGTTCTTC. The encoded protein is CATSATGGTAEQFF.